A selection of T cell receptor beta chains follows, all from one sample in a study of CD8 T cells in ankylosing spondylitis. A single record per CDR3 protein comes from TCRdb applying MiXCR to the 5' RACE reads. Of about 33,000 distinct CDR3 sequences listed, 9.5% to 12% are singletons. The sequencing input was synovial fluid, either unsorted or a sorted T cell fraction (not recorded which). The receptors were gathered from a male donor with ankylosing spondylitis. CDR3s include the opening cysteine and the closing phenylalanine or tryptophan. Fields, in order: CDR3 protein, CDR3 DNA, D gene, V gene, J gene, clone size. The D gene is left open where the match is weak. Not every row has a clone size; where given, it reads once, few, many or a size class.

CDR3 protein: CSVEPPGNEQFF
CDR3 DNA: TGCAGCGTTGAGCCACCGGGCAATGAGCAGTTCTTC
D gene: -
V gene: TRBV29-1
J gene: TRBJ2-1
clone size: many

CDR3 protein: CATSDPTGGPLNEQFF
CDR3 DNA: TGTGCCACCAGTGACCCGACAGGGGGCCCCCTCAATGAGCAGTTCTTC
D gene: TRBD1
V gene: TRBV24-1
J gene: TRBJ2-1
clone size: -

CDR3 protein: CASSPATAGYTGELFF
CDR3 DNA: TGTGCCAGCAGTCCCGCTACAGCGGGATACACCGGGGAGCTGTTTTTT
D gene: TRBD2
V gene: TRBV12-3/TRBV12-4
J gene: TRBJ2-2
clone size: -

CDR3 protein: CASSLNRGYEQYF
CDR3 DNA: TGTGCCAGCAGTTTGAACAGGGGTTACGAGCAGTACTTC
D gene: TRBD1
V gene: TRBV28
J gene: TRBJ2-7
clone size: few

CDR3 protein: CASTQRGDQFF
CDR3 DNA: TGTGCCAGCACCCAGAGGGGGGATCAGTTCTTC
D gene: -
V gene: TRBV6-5
J gene: TRBJ2-1
clone size: few

CDR3 protein: CASSLGLAGFGDEQYF
CDR3 DNA: TGTGCCAGCAGCTTGGGACTAGCGGGATTCGGGGACGAGCAGTACTTC
D gene: TRBD2
V gene: TRBV7-3
J gene: TRBJ2-7
clone size: few

CDR3 protein: CSAATGNPYEQYF
CDR3 DNA: TGCAGTGCCGCCACAGGGAACCCCTACGAGCAGTACTTC
D gene: -
V gene: TRBV20-1
J gene: TRBJ2-7
clone size: few

CDR3 protein: CASSYGPGESDGYTF
CDR3 DNA: TGCGCCAGCAGCTACGGGCCTGGTGAAAGCGATGGCTACACCTTC
D gene: -
V gene: TRBV5-1
J gene: TRBJ1-2
clone size: -

CDR3 protein: CAWSLVYNEQFF
CDR3 DNA: TGTGCCTGGAGCCTAGTTTACAATGAGCAGTTCTTC
D gene: -
V gene: TRBV30
J gene: TRBJ2-1
clone size: many

CDR3 protein: CSASPGLAMETQYF
CDR3 DNA: TGCAGTGCTTCACCGGGACTAGCGATGGAGACCCAGTACTTC
D gene: TRBD2
V gene: TRBV20-1
J gene: TRBJ2-5
clone size: -

CDR3 protein: CASSPSYEQYF
CDR3 DNA: TGTGCCAGCAGCCCCTCATACGAGCAGTACTTC
D gene: -
V gene: TRBV7-9
J gene: TRBJ2-7
clone size: many

CDR3 protein: CASSFFEDNPPQFF
CDR3 DNA: TGTGCCAGCAGCTTCTTCGAGGACAATCCACCCCAGTTCTTC
D gene: -
V gene: TRBV7-8
J gene: TRBJ2-1
clone size: many

CDR3 protein: CASSRTCSYEQYF
CDR3 DNA: TGCGCCAGCAGCCGGACCTGCTCCTACGAGCAGTACTTC
D gene: -
V gene: TRBV5-1
J gene: TRBJ2-7
clone size: -

CDR3 protein: CASSPVPGLQETQYF
CDR3 DNA: TGTGCCAGCAGTCCTGTCCCGGGACTGCAAGAGACCCAGTACTTC
D gene: -
V gene: TRBV27
J gene: TRBJ2-5
clone size: -

CDR3 protein: CASSPSGYSNQPQHF
CDR3 DNA: TGTGCCAGCAGCCCCTCAGGGTATAGCAATCAGCCCCAGCATTTT
D gene: -
V gene: TRBV9
J gene: TRBJ1-5
clone size: large

CDR3 protein: CASSLDLQVSEQYF
CDR3 DNA: TGTGCCAGCAGCTTGGACCTACAGGTCTCCGAGCAGTACTTC
D gene: -
V gene: TRBV7-9
J gene: TRBJ2-7
clone size: few

CDR3 protein: CASSPSAGELFF
CDR3 DNA: TGTGCCAGCAGCCCGTCAGCCGGGGAGCTGTTTTTT
D gene: -
V gene: TRBV7-9
J gene: TRBJ2-2
clone size: many

CDR3 protein: CASRDLGRGYEQYF
CDR3 DNA: TGTGCCAGCAGGGATCTGGGACGAGGGTACGAGCAGTACTTC
D gene: -
V gene: TRBV2
J gene: TRBJ2-7
clone size: -

CDR3 protein: CASSRAGGNREQFF
CDR3 DNA: TGTGCCAGCAGCCGAGCGGGGGGGAACCGTGAGCAGTTCTTC
D gene: TRBD2
V gene: TRBV14
J gene: TRBJ2-1
clone size: -

CDR3 protein: CASSLSGGYNEQFF
CDR3 DNA: TGTGCCAGCAGCTTGTCGGGAGGGTACAATGAGCAGTTCTTC
D gene: TRBD2
V gene: TRBV7-6
J gene: TRBJ2-1
clone size: -

CDR3 protein: CASSFADSAYEQYF
CDR3 DNA: TGTGCCAGCAGTTTTGCGGACAGCGCCTACGAGCAGTACTTC
D gene: -
V gene: TRBV28
J gene: TRBJ2-7
clone size: many

CDR3 protein: CAISARGGVPPIITYNEQFF
CDR3 DNA: TGTGCCATCAGTGCCCGCGGGGGGGTCCCTCCCATCATTACTTACAATGAGCAGTTCTTC
D gene: TRBD2
V gene: TRBV10-3
J gene: TRBJ2-1
clone size: many

CDR3 protein: CASSLPLEREGPDTQYF
CDR3 DNA: TGTGCCAGCAGCCTCCCCCTCGAGCGGGAGGGTCCAGATACGCAGTATTTT
D gene: TRBD2
V gene: TRBV7-3
J gene: TRBJ2-3
clone size: few

CDR3 protein: CSASGAGGLYEQYF
CDR3 DNA: TGCAGTGCCTCCGGGGCGGGAGGACTCTACGAGCAGTACTTC
D gene: TRBD2
V gene: TRBV20-1
J gene: TRBJ2-7
clone size: -

CDR3 protein: CSARAGGRASNTGELFF
CDR3 DNA: TGCAGTGCTAGAGCAGGTGGCCGCGCTTCGAACACCGGGGAGCTGTTTTTT
D gene: -
V gene: TRBV20-1
J gene: TRBJ2-2
clone size: few

CDR3 protein: CASSPASGANVLTF
CDR3 DNA: TGTGCCAGCAGCCCAGCTTCTGGGGCCAACGTCCTGACTTTC
D gene: -
V gene: TRBV14
J gene: TRBJ2-6
clone size: -

CDR3 protein: CASSRTYEQYF
CDR3 DNA: TGTGCCAGCAGCCGGACATACGAGCAGTACTTC
D gene: -
V gene: TRBV28
J gene: TRBJ2-7
clone size: many

CDR3 protein: CSVAGLNYEQYF
CDR3 DNA: TGCAGCGTAGCAGGACTGAACTACGAGCAGTACTTC
D gene: -
V gene: TRBV29-1
J gene: TRBJ2-7
clone size: many

CDR3 protein: CASAGGVRDFTHYGYTF
CDR3 DNA: TGTGCCAGCGCAGGTGGGGTACGGGACTTTACCCACTATGGCTACACCTTC
D gene: -
V gene: TRBV7-9
J gene: TRBJ1-2
clone size: -

CDR3 protein: CASSQVPGFDVGELFF
CDR3 DNA: TGCGCCAGCAGCCAAGTCCCGGGGTTCGATGTCGGGGAGCTGTTTTTT
D gene: -
V gene: TRBV4-3
J gene: TRBJ2-2
clone size: few

CDR3 protein: CASSLWGSTGGDIQYF
CDR3 DNA: TGTGCCAGCAGTTTATGGGGCTCGACAGGGGGCGACATTCAGTACTTC
D gene: TRBD1
V gene: TRBV28
J gene: TRBJ2-4
clone size: many

CDR3 protein: CASSSSWGDGETQYF
CDR3 DNA: TGTGCCAGCAGCTCTAGTTGGGGGGACGGAGAGACCCAGTACTTC
D gene: -
V gene: TRBV11-3
J gene: TRBJ2-5
clone size: -

CDR3 protein: CASSLGGGGSGELFF
CDR3 DNA: TGTGCCAGCAGCTTAGGGGGAGGGGGCTCCGGGGAGCTGTTTTTT
D gene: -
V gene: TRBV7-2
J gene: TRBJ2-2
clone size: few

CDR3 protein: CASSSLTGGQETQYF
CDR3 DNA: TGTGCCAGCAGCTCTTTAACAGGGGGCCAAGAGACCCAGTACTTC
D gene: TRBD1
V gene: TRBV11-2
J gene: TRBJ2-5
clone size: -

CDR3 protein: CASSYGGRTTQYF
CDR3 DNA: TGTGCCAGCAGTTACGGCGGGAGAACTACGCAGTATTTT
D gene: TRBD2
V gene: TRBV6-2/TRBV6-3
J gene: TRBJ2-3
clone size: -

CDR3 protein: CSVVGTENSANTGELFF
CDR3 DNA: TGCAGCGTTGTAGGGACAGAGAACTCAGCGAACACCGGGGAGCTGTTTTTT
D gene: TRBD1
V gene: TRBV29-1
J gene: TRBJ2-2
clone size: many

CDR3 protein: CSATIADTDTQYF
CDR3 DNA: TGCAGTGCTACCATAGCGGACACAGATACGCAGTATTTT
D gene: -
V gene: TRBV20-1
J gene: TRBJ2-3
clone size: many

CDR3 protein: CASSSRSGVGVNSPLHF
CDR3 DNA: TGTGCCAGCAGTTCCCGTTCAGGAGTTGGTGTTAATTCACCCCTCCACTTT
D gene: -
V gene: TRBV27
J gene: TRBJ1-6
clone size: -

CDR3 protein: CASSLRFYRDVTYEQYF
CDR3 DNA: TGCGCCAGCAGCTTGCGATTCTATAGGGACGTCACCTACGAGCAGTACTTC
D gene: -
V gene: TRBV5-1
J gene: TRBJ2-7
clone size: few

CDR3 protein: CASSQRYLAGGLETQYF
CDR3 DNA: TGTGCCAGCAGCCAGAGGTATTTAGCGGGAGGGCTCGAGACCCAGTACTTC
D gene: TRBD2
V gene: TRBV4-2
J gene: TRBJ2-5
clone size: few

CDR3 protein: CASSDQVYTDTQYF
CDR3 DNA: TGTGCCAGCAGTGATCAGGTTTACACAGATACGCAGTATTTT
D gene: -
V gene: TRBV2
J gene: TRBJ2-3
clone size: -

CDR3 protein: CANLLTSGSFYNEQFF
CDR3 DNA: TGTGCCAACCTGCTCACTAGCGGGAGTTTCTACAATGAGCAGTTCTTC
D gene: TRBD2
V gene: TRBV7-2
J gene: TRBJ2-1
clone size: -

CDR3 protein: CASSQDRGPYNEQFF
CDR3 DNA: TGCGCCAGCAGCCAAGATAGAGGACCCTACAATGAGCAGTTCTTC
D gene: -
V gene: TRBV4-3
J gene: TRBJ2-1
clone size: few

CDR3 protein: CASSVSPTVLRNEQFF
CDR3 DNA: TGCGCCAGCAGTGTATCCCCGACTGTCCTTCGGAATGAGCAGTTCTTC
D gene: -
V gene: TRBV10-1
J gene: TRBJ2-1
clone size: many

CDR3 protein: CATSEGSGTYTGELFF
CDR3 DNA: TGTGCCACCAGTGAGGGCTCCGGGACTTACACCGGGGAGCTGTTTTTT
D gene: -
V gene: TRBV24-1
J gene: TRBJ2-2
clone size: many